This entry features one T cell receptor (beta chain) sequence. Its antigen is not identified. The data stem from a study of CD8+ T cells in alopecia areata. Study in general: Treated patients were given 5 to 10 mg oral tofacitinib twice daily. General study points: Uncertain still, given a single nonresponder, is whether baseline CD8+ expansion links to response. Many expanded lesional clones persisted in scalp and blood during tofacitinib treatment.

The germline gives CDR1 SNHLY, CDR2 FYNNEI. CDR3 length equals 14 residues. V shed 7 bases and J shed 12 bases, with 22 bases lying between them. The treatment is: oral pan-JAK inhibitor, 5-10 mg twice daily. cDNA serving as the sequencing template came from extracted, reverse transcribed RNA. The table came from immunoSEQ multiplex PCR; TCRdb's copy has only in-frame clones and leaves some out. The data hold about 190,000 clones, with 50% to 60% observed a single time. The gene calls are TRBV2 and TRBJ2-1, with TRBD2 as a possible D gene (5 bases). The sample in question was CD4+ T cells sorted from blood, obtained at week 4, from a patient treated with tofacitinib. This sequence was found in a human donor with alopecia areata. The CDR3 DNA reads TGTGCCAGCATAGGAAGCTGGACTTATTCAGCGCAGTTCTTC. Translated, it gives CASIGSWTYSAQFF.